The sequence of this T cell receptor (beta chain) was determined in a study of T cells in Graves' hyperthyroidism and ophthalmopathy. Study-level findings and limits: In the analysis, a 13 V-J model separated ophthalmopathy from stable hyperthyroidism.

Template material for amplifying TCR beta CDR3 regions consisted of RNA transcripts. Carried out on the TCR CDR3, a first-round RT-PCR used the HTBI primer set. TCRdb independently ran MiXCR on the multiplex PCR reads; one entry per CDR3 protein. The sample lists approximately 300,000 distinct CDR3 sequences, roughly 17% occurring once. Details on this clonotype: The antigen remains unidentified.

Trimming left V 5 bases short and J 2 bases short, with 28 bases between. CDR3 size: 19 residues. Looked up from germline, CDR1 is SGHTA and CDR2 is FQGTGA. This TCR was sampled from a man aged 25 to 40 with Graves' hyperthyroidism. The rearrangement joins TRBV7-3 to TRBJ2-7, with TRBD2 as a possible D gene (9 bases). Sequences were obtained from blood. The CDR3 DNA follows: TGTGCCAGCAGCCCGACAGGGGCAGGGGAGACTAGCGGTACCTACGAGCAGTACTTC. Residues: CASSPTGAGETSGTYEQYF.